The entry below gives a single T cell receptor (beta chain) sequence along with its context. Repertoires were generated with immunoSEQ multiplex PCR, while TCRdb's copy carries only in-frame clones and drops some. This table has 200,000 to 300,000 clones, around nine tenths appearing once. The CDR3 runs to 14 residues. V shed 3 bases and J shed 1 base, with 9 bases lying between them. CDR1 is SGHTA and CDR2 is FQGNSA in the germline V gene. The data are from a study of blood T cell repertoires in COVID-19. The source is a woman between 70 and 85 years old with active or convalescent COVID-19. The sample comprised peripheral blood. The rearrangement uses TRBV7-2 and TRBJ1-1, with unresolved D. The CDR3 DNA reads TGTGCCAGCAGCTTCCTAGAGGCGAACACTGAAGCTTTCTTT. It is translated as CASSFLEANTEAFF.